The rows below give T cell receptor beta chains drawn from one sample of a study of blood T cell repertoires in COVID-19. TCRdb's table, derived via immunoSEQ multiplex PCR, lists solely in-frame clones and lacks some. This sample has approximately 670,000 clones, with around 89% found just once. Material for sequencing was peripheral blood. All receptors come from a young woman with acute or convalescent COVID-19. Each CDR3 is given with its conserved first and last residue.

j_call | v_call | cdr3_aa
TRBJ1-4 | TRBV18 | CASSPQGNEKLFF
TRBJ1-1 | TRBV10-1 | CASSVPTTERGPGGTEAFF
TRBJ1-3 | TRBV10-3 | CAISGAGTLSGNTIYF
TRBJ1-4 | TRBV7-2 | CASSSGDREDEKLFF
TRBJ2-7 | TRBV5-1 | CASSPGQGAYEQYF
TRBJ1-1 | TRBV9 | CASSGLTGEAFF
TRBJ2-3 | TRBV9 | CASSVGGEGWDTQYF
TRBJ1-2 | TRBV29-1 | CSVGTEEGYTF
TRBJ2-1 | TRBV4-1 | CASSQDWDGGPNSYNEQFF
TRBJ1-2 | TRBV10-3 | CAISEWDRVLSGYTF
TRBJ1-5 | TRBV6-1 | CASSEVQGAGQPQHF
TRBJ1-5 | TRBV30 | CAWSPSRGVQHF
TRBJ2-1 | TRBV12-5 | CASGWERQGDSEQFF
TRBJ2-7 | TRBV5-1 | CASYGTGGSEQYF
TRBJ1-2 | TRBV6-5 | CASKPGQFNYGYTF
TRBJ1-1 | TRBV3-1/TRBV3-2 | CASSLLAENTEAFF
TRBJ2-7 | TRBV11-2 | CASSLSQEQYF
TRBJ1-1 | TRBV5-1 | CASSTGVVGNTEAFF
TRBJ2-2 | TRBV3-1/TRBV3-2 | CASSQRVGGRNTGELFF
TRBJ1-2 | TRBV4-3 | CASSQVTPARDRLYGYTF
TRBJ2-1 | TRBV9 | CASSDPQGQDNEQFF
TRBJ1-1 | TRBV12-3/TRBV12-4 | CASSFILNTEAFF
TRBJ1-2 | TRBV6-5 | CASSLRGLYGYTF
TRBJ2-2 | TRBV6-6 | CASSYSGLETGELFF
TRBJ1-1 | TRBV5-1 | CASSLQGAEAFF
TRBJ1-2 | TRBV6-5 | CASTGRGRGYTF
TRBJ2-1 | TRBV12-3/TRBV12-4 | CASRDRGNEQFF
TRBJ1-6 | TRBV4-3 | CASSQDPGWVGSPLHF
TRBJ1-1 | TRBV9 | CASSVAGQNTEAFF
TRBJ1-2 | TRBV7-3 | CASSSLPPGQGNYGYTF
TRBJ2-7 | TRBV18 | CASSSTRDSSYEQYF
TRBJ2-7 | TRBV5-1 | CASRRDPTSYEQYF